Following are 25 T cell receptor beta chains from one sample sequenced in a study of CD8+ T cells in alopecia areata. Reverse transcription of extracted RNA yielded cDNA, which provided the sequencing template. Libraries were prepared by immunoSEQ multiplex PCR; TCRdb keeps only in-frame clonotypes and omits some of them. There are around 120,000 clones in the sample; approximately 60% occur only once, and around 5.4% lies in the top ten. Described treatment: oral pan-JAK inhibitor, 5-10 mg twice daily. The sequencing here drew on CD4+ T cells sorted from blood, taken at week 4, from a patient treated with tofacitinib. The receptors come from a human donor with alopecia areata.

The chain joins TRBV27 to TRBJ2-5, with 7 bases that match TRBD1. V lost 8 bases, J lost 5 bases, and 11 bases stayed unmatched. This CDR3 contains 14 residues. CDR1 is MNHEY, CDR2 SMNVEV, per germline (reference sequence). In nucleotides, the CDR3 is TGTGCCAGCGCCCCCGACAGGGAAGGGGAGACCCAGTACTTC. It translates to CASAPDREGETQYF.

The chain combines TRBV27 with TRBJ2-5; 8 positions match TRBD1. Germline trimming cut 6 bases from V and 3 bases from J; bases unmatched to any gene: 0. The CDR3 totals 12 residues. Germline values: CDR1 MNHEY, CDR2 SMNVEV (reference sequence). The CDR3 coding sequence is TGTGCCAGCAGGGACAGGGAAGAGACCCAGTACTTC. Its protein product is CASRDREETQYF.

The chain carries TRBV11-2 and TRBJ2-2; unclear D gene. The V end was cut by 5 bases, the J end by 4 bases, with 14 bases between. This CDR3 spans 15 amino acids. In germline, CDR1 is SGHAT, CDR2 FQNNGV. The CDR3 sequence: CASSPRLGTTGELFF. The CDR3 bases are TGTGCCAGCAGCCCCCGACTTGGAACCACCGGGGAGCTGTTTTTT.

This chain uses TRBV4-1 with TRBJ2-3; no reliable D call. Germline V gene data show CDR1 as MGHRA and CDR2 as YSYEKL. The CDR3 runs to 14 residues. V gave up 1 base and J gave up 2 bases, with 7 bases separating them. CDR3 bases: TGCGCCAGCAGCCAAGCTTCAGACACAGATACGCAGTATTTT. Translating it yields CASSQASDTDTQYF.

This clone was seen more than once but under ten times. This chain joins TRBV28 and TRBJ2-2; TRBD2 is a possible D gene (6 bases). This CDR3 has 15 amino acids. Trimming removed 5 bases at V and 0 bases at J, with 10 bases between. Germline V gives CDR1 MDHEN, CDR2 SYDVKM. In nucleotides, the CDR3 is TGTGCCAGCAGTCCGGGACTTTCGAACACCGGGGAGCTGTTTTTT. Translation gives CASSPGLSNTGELFF.

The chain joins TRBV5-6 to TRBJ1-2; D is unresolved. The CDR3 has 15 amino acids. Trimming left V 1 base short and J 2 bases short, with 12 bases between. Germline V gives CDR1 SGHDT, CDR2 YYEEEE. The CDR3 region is CASSLLSKENYGYTF. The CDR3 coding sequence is TGTGCCAGCAGCTTGTTATCTAAGGAAAACTATGGCTACACCTTC.

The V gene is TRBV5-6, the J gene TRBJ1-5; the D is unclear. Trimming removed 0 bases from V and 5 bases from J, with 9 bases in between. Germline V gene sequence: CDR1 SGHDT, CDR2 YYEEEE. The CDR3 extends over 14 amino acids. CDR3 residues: CASSLAGNYQPQHF. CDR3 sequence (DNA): TGTGCCAGCAGCTTGGCGGGTAACTATCAGCCCCAGCATTTT.

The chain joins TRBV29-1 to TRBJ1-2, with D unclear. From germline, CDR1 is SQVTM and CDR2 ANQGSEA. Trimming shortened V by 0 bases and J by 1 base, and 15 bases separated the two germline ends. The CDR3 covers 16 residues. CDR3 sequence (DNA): TGCAGCGTTGAAGAACGCACCCCGGGCATTAACTATGGCTACACCTTC. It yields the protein CSVEERTPGINYGYTF.

The chain's CDR3 is CSVDSGNQETQYF. The CDR3 DNA reads TGCAGCGTTGATTCTGGAAACCAAGAGACCCAGTACTTC. The gene calls are TRBV29-1 and TRBJ2-5; D uncertain. V lost 3 bases to trimming and J lost 0 bases, with 8 bases between them. This CDR3 is built from 13 residues. The germline V gene has CDR1 SQVTM and CDR2 ANQGSEA.

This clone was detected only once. The CDR3 region is CASSIWTDRELFF. The DNA of the CDR3 is TGTGCCAGTAGTATTTGGACGGACCGGGAGCTGTTTTTT. The chain uses TRBV19 and TRBJ2-2; D gene ambiguous. Germline loops: CDR1 LNHDA, CDR2 SQIVND (reference sequence). The length of the CDR3 is 13 residues. V was pared by 3 bases and J by 9 bases, with 11 bases between.

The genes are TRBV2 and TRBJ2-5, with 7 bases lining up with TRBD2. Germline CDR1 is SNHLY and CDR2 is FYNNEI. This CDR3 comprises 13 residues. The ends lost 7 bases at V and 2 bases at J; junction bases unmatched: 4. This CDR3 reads CASMRGGQETQYF. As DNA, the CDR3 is TGTGCCAGCATGAGGGGAGGGCAAGAGACCCAGTACTTC.

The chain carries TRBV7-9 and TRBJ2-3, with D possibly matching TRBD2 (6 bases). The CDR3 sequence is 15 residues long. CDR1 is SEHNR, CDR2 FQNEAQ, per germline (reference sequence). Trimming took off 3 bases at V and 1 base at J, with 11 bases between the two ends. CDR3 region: CASSFSSGRTDTQYF. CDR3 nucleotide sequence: TGTGCCAGCAGCTTCTCCAGCGGGCGCACAGATACGCAGTATTTT.

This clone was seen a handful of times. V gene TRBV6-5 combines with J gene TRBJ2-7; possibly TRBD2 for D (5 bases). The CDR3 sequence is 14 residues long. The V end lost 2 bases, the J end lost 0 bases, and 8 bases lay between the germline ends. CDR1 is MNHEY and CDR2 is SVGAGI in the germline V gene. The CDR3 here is CASSYAGSSYEQYF. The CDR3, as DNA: TGTGCCAGCAGTTACGCGGGTAGCTCCTACGAGCAGTACTTC.

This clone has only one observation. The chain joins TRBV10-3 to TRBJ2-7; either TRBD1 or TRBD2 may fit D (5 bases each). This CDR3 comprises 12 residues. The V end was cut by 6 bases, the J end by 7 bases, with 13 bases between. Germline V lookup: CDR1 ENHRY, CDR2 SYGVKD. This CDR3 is CAISGALGEQYF. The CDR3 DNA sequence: TGTGCCATCAGCGGGGCTCTTGGGGAGCAGTACTTC.

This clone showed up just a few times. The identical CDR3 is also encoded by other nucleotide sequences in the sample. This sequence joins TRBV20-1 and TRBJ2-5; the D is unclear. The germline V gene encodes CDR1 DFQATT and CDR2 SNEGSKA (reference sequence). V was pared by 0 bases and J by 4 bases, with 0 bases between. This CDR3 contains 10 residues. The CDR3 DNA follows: TGCAGTGCTAGAGAAGAGACCCAGTACTTC. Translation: CSAREETQYF.

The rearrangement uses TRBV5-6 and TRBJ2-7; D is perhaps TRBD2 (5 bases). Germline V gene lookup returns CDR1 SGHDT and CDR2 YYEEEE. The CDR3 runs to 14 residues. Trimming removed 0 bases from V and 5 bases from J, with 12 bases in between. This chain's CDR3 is CASSLAGVRNEQYF. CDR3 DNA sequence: TGTGCCAGCAGCTTGGCCGGGGTGCGTAACGAGCAGTACTTC.

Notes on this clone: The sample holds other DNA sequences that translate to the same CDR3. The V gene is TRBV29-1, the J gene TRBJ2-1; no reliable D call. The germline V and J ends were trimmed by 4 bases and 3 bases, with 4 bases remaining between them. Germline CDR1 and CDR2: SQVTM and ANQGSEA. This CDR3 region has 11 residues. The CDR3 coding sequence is TGCAGCGTTGGAGGCTACAATGAGCAGTTCTTC. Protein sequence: CSVGGYNEQFF.

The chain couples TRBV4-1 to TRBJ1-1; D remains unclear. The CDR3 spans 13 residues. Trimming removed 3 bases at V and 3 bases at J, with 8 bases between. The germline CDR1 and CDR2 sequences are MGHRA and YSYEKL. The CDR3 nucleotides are TGCGCCAGCAGCCACCGAACCGACACTGAAGCTTTCTTT. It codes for CASSHRTDTEAFF.

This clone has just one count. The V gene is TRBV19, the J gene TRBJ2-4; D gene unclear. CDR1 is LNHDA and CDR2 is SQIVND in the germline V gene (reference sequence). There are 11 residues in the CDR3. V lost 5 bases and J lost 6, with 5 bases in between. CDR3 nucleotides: TGTGCCAGTAGTCGGGCAAACATTCAGTACTTC. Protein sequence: CASSRANIQYF. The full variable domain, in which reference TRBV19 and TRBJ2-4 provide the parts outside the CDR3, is DGGITQSPKYLFRKEGQNVTLSCEQNLNHDAMYWYRQDPGQGLRLIYYSQIVNDFQKGDIAEGYSVSREKKESFPLTVTSAQKNPTAFYLCASSRANIQYFGAGTRLSVL.

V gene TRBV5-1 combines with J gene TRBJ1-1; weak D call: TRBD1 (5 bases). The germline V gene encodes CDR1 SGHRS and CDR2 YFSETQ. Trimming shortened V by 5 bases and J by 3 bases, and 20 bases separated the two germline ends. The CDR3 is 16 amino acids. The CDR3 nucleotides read TGCGCCAGCAGAATTAGGTATAGAACAGGCGACACTGAAGCTTTCTTT. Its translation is CASRIRYRTGDTEAFF.

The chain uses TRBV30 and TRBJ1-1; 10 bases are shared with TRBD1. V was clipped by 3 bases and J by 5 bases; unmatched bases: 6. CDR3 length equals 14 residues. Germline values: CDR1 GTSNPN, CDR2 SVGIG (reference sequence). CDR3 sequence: CAWSRQGAMTEAFF. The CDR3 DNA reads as TGTGCCTGGAGCCGACAGGGGGCGATGACTGAAGCTTTCTTT. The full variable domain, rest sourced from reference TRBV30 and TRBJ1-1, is SQTIHQWPATLVQPVGSPLSLECTVEGTSNPNLYWYRQAAGRGLQLLFYSVGIGQISSEVPQNLSASRPQDRQFILSSKKLLLSDSGFYLCAWSRQGAMTEAFFGQGTRLTVV.

The CDR3: CASSEWADYGYTF. In DNA form, the CDR3 reads TGTGCCAGCAGTGAATGGGCGGATTATGGCTACACCTTC. This chain connects TRBV25-1 to TRBJ1-2; D is unclear. The V and J ends lost 1 base and 5 bases respectively, with 8 bases between them. The CDR3 covers 13 residues. Germline V gives CDR1 MGHDK, CDR2 SYGVNS.

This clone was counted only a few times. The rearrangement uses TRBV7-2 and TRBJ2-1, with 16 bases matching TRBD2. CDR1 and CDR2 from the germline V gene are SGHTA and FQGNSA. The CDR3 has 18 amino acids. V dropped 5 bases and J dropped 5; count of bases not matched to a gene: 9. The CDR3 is CASSPRVGLAGGHNEQFF. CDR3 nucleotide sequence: TGTGCCAGCAGCCCTCGGGTGGGACTAGCGGGAGGGCACAATGAGCAGTTCTTC.

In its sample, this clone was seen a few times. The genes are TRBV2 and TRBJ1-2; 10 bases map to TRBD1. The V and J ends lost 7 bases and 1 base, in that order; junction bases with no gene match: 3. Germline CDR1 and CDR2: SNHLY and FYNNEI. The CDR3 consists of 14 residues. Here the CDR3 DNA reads TGTGCCAGCAATCGGGACAGGGGTAACTATGGCTACACCTTC. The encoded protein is CASNRDRGNYGYTF.

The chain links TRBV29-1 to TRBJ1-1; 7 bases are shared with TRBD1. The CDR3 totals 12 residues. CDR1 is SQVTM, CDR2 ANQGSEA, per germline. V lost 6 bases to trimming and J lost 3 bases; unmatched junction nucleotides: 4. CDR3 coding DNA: TGCAGCGTCGGCGGGACAGACACTGAAGCTTTCTTT. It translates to CSVGGTDTEAFF.